A selection of T cell receptor beta chains follows, all from one sample in a study of shared clonotypes between healthy human individuals. Data came from immunoSEQ multiplex PCR; TCRdb stores just in-frame clones and leaves some out. Here the sample spans about 1.1 million clones, 60% to 80% being singletons. The sequenced sample consisted of memory CD4+ T cells from PBMCs. The receptor source for this set is a man younger than 35 in good health. Some clones in this sample may be carry-over from other donors' samples. CDR3s include the opening cysteine and the closing phenylalanine or tryptophan. Each record gives: CDR3 protein, V gene, CDR3 length, J gene.

cdr3_aa: CATSRDVWPQSLSYEQYF; v_call: TRBV15; cdr3_length: 18; j_call: TRBJ2-7
cdr3_aa: CASSAAEETQYF; v_call: TRBV6-1; cdr3_length: 12; j_call: TRBJ2-5
cdr3_aa: CASSYLQTGYEQYF; v_call: TRBV6-5; cdr3_length: 14; j_call: TRBJ2-7
cdr3_aa: CASSPDRGRGQPQHF; v_call: TRBV2; cdr3_length: 15; j_call: TRBJ1-5
cdr3_aa: CASSLVEGIQYF; v_call: TRBV11-2; cdr3_length: 12; j_call: TRBJ2-5
cdr3_aa: CASSQVGRGMTEAFF; v_call: TRBV4-1; cdr3_length: 15; j_call: TRBJ1-1
cdr3_aa: CAIGSQGGTNEKLFF; v_call: TRBV10-3; cdr3_length: 15; j_call: TRBJ1-4
cdr3_aa: CAISDDLGLTGELFF; v_call: TRBV10-3; cdr3_length: 15; j_call: TRBJ2-2
cdr3_aa: CASSWGRGRGYTF; v_call: TRBV7-2; cdr3_length: 13; j_call: TRBJ1-2
cdr3_aa: CASSGEPGTEAFF; v_call: TRBV27; cdr3_length: 13; j_call: TRBJ1-1
cdr3_aa: CASSRSGGSTDTQYF; v_call: TRBV9; cdr3_length: 15; j_call: TRBJ2-3
cdr3_aa: CASSVAGGHGYTF; v_call: TRBV9; cdr3_length: 13; j_call: TRBJ1-2
cdr3_aa: CASSLASGRSNEQFF; v_call: TRBV5-1; cdr3_length: 15; j_call: TRBJ2-1
cdr3_aa: CASSPSGQGKKFF; v_call: TRBV7-3; cdr3_length: 13; j_call: TRBJ2-1
cdr3_aa: CASSPPGSLSGTEAFF; v_call: TRBV18; cdr3_length: 16; j_call: TRBJ1-1
cdr3_aa: CASSGTFNTEAFF; v_call: TRBV18; cdr3_length: 13; j_call: TRBJ1-1
cdr3_aa: CASSEGGSGANVLTF; v_call: TRBV6-1; cdr3_length: 15; j_call: TRBJ2-6
cdr3_aa: CASSIWAGGPNTEAFF; v_call: TRBV19; cdr3_length: 16; j_call: TRBJ1-1
cdr3_aa: CASSHYPAGDLTFF; v_call: TRBV14; cdr3_length: 14; j_call: TRBJ1-1
cdr3_aa: CASRKGTGPYEQYF; v_call: TRBV10-1; cdr3_length: 14; j_call: TRBJ2-7
cdr3_aa: CASSLFQPNTEAFF; v_call: TRBV5-4; cdr3_length: 14; j_call: TRBJ1-1
cdr3_aa: CASSSPGTGNPPYEQYF; v_call: TRBV28; cdr3_length: 17; j_call: TRBJ2-7
cdr3_aa: CASSYSGQGGGNTIYF; v_call: TRBV6-5; cdr3_length: 16; j_call: TRBJ1-3
cdr3_aa: CSVEPTTGSLNEQFF; v_call: TRBV29-1; cdr3_length: 15; j_call: TRBJ2-1